A single sample gave rise to the 11 T cell receptor beta chains below, sequenced in a study of CD4 T cells in relation to SARS-CoV-2 and coronaviruses. The unexposed donors gave CD4+ T cells in about 2011-2018, prior to COVID-19. Repertoires were generated with immunoSEQ multiplex PCR, while TCRdb's copy carries only in-frame clones and drops some. The data hold some 70,000 clones, with just over 90% observed a single time. Specimen: naive CD4+ T cells from PBMCs. Documented subset: naive CD4+ T cells isolated by negative enrichment. All receptors come from a human donor in good health.

The CDR3 sequence: CASSPQIRDRANEKLFF. The CDR3 DNA follows: TGTGCCAGCTCACCACAGATTCGAGACAGGGCTAATGAAAAACTGTTTTTT. This chain connects TRBV18 to TRBJ1-4, with TRBD1 matching over 7 bases. The CDR3 loop spans 17 amino acids. The junction had 8 bases not matched to a gene; V was cut back by 1 base and J by 3 bases. Germline assignment: CDR1 KGHSH and CDR2 LQKENI.

The chain joins TRBV5-4 to TRBJ1-5; 8 bases line up with TRBD1. Germline V lookup: CDR1 SGHNT, CDR2 YYREEE (reference sequence). The CDR3 covers 15 residues. V gave up 3 bases and J gave up 0 bases; unmatched junction bases: 2. CDR3 DNA: TGTGCCAGCAGCTCAGGGGGCCATAGCAATCAGCCCCAGCATTTT. This translates into CASSSGGHSNQPQHF.

The V and J genes are TRBV5-1 and TRBJ1-1; the match to TRBD1 covers 7 bases. The germline gives CDR1 SGHRS, CDR2 YFSETQ. The CDR3 covers 15 residues. V lost 4 bases, J lost 3 bases, and 9 bases stayed unmatched. The CDR3 nucleotides are TGCGCCAGCAGCCCCGACAGGGTTGGGGACACTGAAGCTTTCTTT. As protein: CASSPDRVGDTEAFF.

This clone was detected only once. This chain joins TRBV28 and TRBJ1-2; D is uncertain. CDR1 MDHEN and CDR2 SYDVKM come from the germline V gene. The V and J ends lost 3 bases and 1 base respectively, with 9 bases between them. CDR3 size: 14 residues. The CDR3 DNA is TGTGCCAGCAGTTTGCCGCTGAATAACTATGGCTACACCTTC. Its translation is CASSLPLNNYGYTF.

This chain links TRBV28 with TRBJ1-1; tentatively, D is TRBD1 (5 bases). The V gene lost 4 bases and the J gene lost 6 bases, with 18 bases spanning the gap. The CDR3 is made up of 15 amino acids. Germline-derived CDR1 and CDR2 are MDHEN and SYDVKM. The CDR3 DNA is TGTGCCAGCAGTTCCCCGGGGGGTGGGGTCCCTGAAGCTTTCTTT. Translating gives CASSSPGGGVPEAFF.

The chain has TRBV6-5 and TRBJ2-2; D gene unclear. Germline CDR1 reads MNHEY; CDR2 reads SVGAGI. The V end was cut by 7 bases, the J end by 4 bases, with 10 bases between. The CDR3 totals 13 residues. The CDR3 nucleotides are TGTGCCAGCATGGCACGACCCACCGGGGAGCTGTTTTTT. This sequence encodes CASMARPTGELFF.

This chain joins TRBV28 and TRBJ1-3; D gene uncertain. The V end lost 7 bases, the J end lost 0 bases, and 10 bases lay between the germline ends. The germline V gene has CDR1 MDHEN and CDR2 SYDVKM. There are 14 residues in the CDR3. The CDR3 sequence: CASKDGGSGNTIYF. Here the CDR3 DNA reads TGTGCCAGCAAGGACGGAGGCTCTGGAAACACCATATATTTT. Filled out from reference TRBV28 and TRBJ1-3, the complete variable domain reads DVKVTQSSRYLVKRTGEKVFLECVQDMDHENMFWYRQDPGLGLRLIYFSYDVKMKEKGDIPEGYSVSREKKERFSLILESASTNQTSMYLCASKDGGSGNTIYFGEGSWLTVV.

This clone was detected once. The V and J genes are TRBV28 and TRBJ1-3; TRBD1 matches 7 bases. The V gene's germline CDR1 is MDHEN and CDR2 SYDVKM. The length of the CDR3 is 15 residues. J lost 4 bases, V lost 6 bases, and 9 bases had no gene match. CDR3 sequence (DNA): TGTGCCAGCAGCACATTTGGCAGGGGGGGAAACACCATATATTTT. It is translated as CASSTFGRGGNTIYF.

The chain employs TRBV28 and TRBJ1-1, with 8 bases lining up with TRBD1. CDR1 and CDR2 from the germline V gene are MDHEN and SYDVKM. V lost 5 bases, J lost 11 bases, and 13 bases stayed unmatched. This CDR3 is built from 14 residues. DNA for the CDR3: TGTGCCAGCAGTATCACCAGGGGGCCCGTGGAGGCTTTCTTT. Its protein is CASSITRGPVEAFF.

The chain combines TRBV4-3 with TRBJ1-1, with D possibly TRBD1 on 6 matching bases. Germline V gives CDR1 LGHNA, CDR2 YSLEER. V lost 3 bases and J 6 bases, leaving 20 bases between the germline ends. CDR3 length: 16 amino acids. The CDR3 protein is CASSHSGGASFAEAFF. Written as DNA, the CDR3 is TGCGCCAGCAGCCACTCGGGGGGGGCTAGTTTCGCTGAAGCTTTCTTT.

The chain joins TRBV5-1 to TRBJ2-7, with 9 bases identical to TRBD1. CDR1 is SGHRS and CDR2 is YFSETQ in the germline V gene. This CDR3 spans 14 amino acids. V was clipped by 5 bases and J by 2 bases; unmatched bases: 5. The CDR3 region has the DNA TGCGCCAGCAGGTCGGACAGGGGACCCTACGAGCAGTACTTC. Its translation: CASRSDRGPYEQYF.